These 25 T cell receptor beta chains came from one sample sequenced in a study of shared clonotypes between healthy human individuals. The protocol was immunoSEQ multiplex PCR, while the TCRdb copy is restricted to in-frame clones and leaves out a portion. In the table there are 300,000 to 400,000 clones, about 73% of which are singletons. Sequencing input: memory CD4+ T cells sorted from blood. Stated subset: CD45RA-negative fraction. Source of these receptors: a man younger than 45 in good health.

The chain has TRBV9 and TRBJ2-3; TRBD2 matches 8 bases. Trimming at V came to 2 bases and at J to 0 bases, leaving 5 bases not matched to a gene. The CDR3 totals 16 residues. Germline V gene lookup returns CDR1 SGDLS and CDR2 YYNGEE. The CDR3 here is CASSVLAGLSTDTQYF. CDR3 coding DNA: TGTGCCAGCAGCGTTCTAGCGGGCCTTAGCACAGATACGCAGTATTTT.

This clone was picked up a small number of times. The chain recombines TRBV19 with TRBJ2-6; no clear D. The V end was cut by 5 bases, the J end by 0 bases, with 20 bases between. The germline CDR1 and CDR2 sequences are LNHDA and SQIVND (reference sequence). The CDR3 runs 19 residues. CDR3 nucleotide sequence: TGTGCCAGTAGTCGATTAAGTGGCAGTATTGGCTCTGGGGCCAACGTCCTGACTTTC. Protein: CASSRLSGSIGSGANVLTF.

The J gene is TRBJ2-1, the V gene TRBV27; 7 bases fit TRBD2. Germline CDR1 is MNHEY and CDR2 is SMNVEV (reference sequence). With V trimmed by 4 bases and J by 4 bases, 22 bases remained unmatched. The CDR3 runs 20 residues. The CDR3 is CASSSMPLSALAEIYNEQFF. DNA for the CDR3: TGTGCCAGCAGTTCCATGCCCCTCTCTGCCCTAGCGGAAATATACAATGAGCAGTTCTTC.

The rearrangement joins TRBV7-2 to TRBJ2-5; D remains unclear. Germline values: CDR1 SGHTA, CDR2 FQGNSA. V was cut by 2 bases and J by 1 base, with 5 bases left in between. The CDR3 runs 13 residues. CDR3 coding DNA: TGTGCCAGCAGCTTAAATCCCCAAGAGACCCAGTACTTC. It translates to CASSLNPQETQYF.

The CDR3 sequence is CASSQDREGADTQYF. DNA of the CDR3: TGCGCCAGCAGCCAAGATCGGGAGGGGGCAGATACGCAGTATTTT. This chain links TRBV4-1 with TRBJ2-3; 8 bases are a match to TRBD2. Germline V gene sequence: CDR1 MGHRA, CDR2 YSYEKL. This CDR3 comprises 15 residues. The J segment lost 4 bases and the V segment lost 0 bases, leaving 3 bases of the junction unmatched.

Regarding this clone: The sample has other DNA sequences that encode this CDR3 too. The V call is TRBV7-3, the J call TRBJ1-1; possible D gene TRBD1, 6 bases. Trimming removed 5 bases from V and 3 bases from J, with 13 bases in between. From germline, CDR1 is SGHTA and CDR2 FQGTGA. The CDR3 spans 14 residues. CDR3 coding DNA: TGTGCCAGCAGCCTGACAGGTGGTGACACTGAAGCTTTCTTT. Its translation is CASSLTGGDTEAFF.

This chain joins TRBV7-9 and TRBJ2-3; 7 nucleotides align to TRBD1. Losses at the gene ends were 5 bases for V and 0 bases for J; bases not matched to a gene: 5. The CDR3 has 15 residues. Germline CDR1 reads SEHNR; CDR2 reads FQNEAQ (reference sequence). The CDR3 coding sequence is TGTGCCAGCAGCGTTGAGGGGGCTAGCACAGATACGCAGTATTTT. Amino acids: CASSVEGASTDTQYF. Supplemented by reference TRBV7-9 and TRBJ2-3, the full variable domain reads DTGVSQNPRHKITKRGQNVTFRCDPISEHNRLYWYRQTLGQGPEFLTYFQNEAQLEKSRLLSDRFSAERPKGSFSTLEIQRTEQGDSAMYLCASSVEGASTDTQYFGPGTRLTVL.

This clone was seen a single time. Here the CDR3 DNA reads TGTGCCAGCAGCTCTTTAGCGGCCCAAGAGACCCAGTACTTC. Its translation: CASSSLAAQETQYF. The V call is TRBV7-2, the J call TRBJ2-5; possibly TRBD2 for D (6 bases). The CDR3 is 14 amino acids. The germline CDR1 and CDR2 sequences are SGHTA and FQGNSA. Trimming left V 4 bases short and J 1 base short, with 10 bases between.

Concerning this clone: Compared with germline, one end of the junction differs, possibly owing to a read error. The rearrangement joins TRBV7-7 to TRBJ2-3, with TRBD1 identical over 8 bases. CDR1 and CDR2 (germline): SSHAT, FNYEAQ (reference sequence). The CDR3 is 14 amino acids. The CDR3 DNA sequence: TGTGCTAGCAGCGCGACAGGGGCGGCAGATACGCAGTATTTT. Its protein product is CASSATGAADTQYF. Looking up the rest from reference TRBV7-7 and TRBJ2-3 gives the full variable domain: GAGVSQSPRYKVTKRGQDVTLRCDPISSHATLYWYQQALGQGPEFLTYFNYEAQPDKSGLPSDRFSAERPEGSISTLTIQRTEQRDSAMYRCASSATGAADTQYFGPGTRLTVL.

This chain links TRBV6-5 with TRBJ2-5; D could derive from TRBD1 or TRBD2 (7 bases each). The germline V and J ends were trimmed by 7 bases and 5 bases, with 20 bases remaining between them. Germline V CDR1 and CDR2: MNHEY, SVGAGI. The CDR3 extends over 15 amino acids. In DNA, the CDR3 is TGTGCCAGCAACCCGAGACAGGGAGGGCCTGAGACCCAGTACTTC. This translates into CASNPRQGGPETQYF.

This chain uses TRBV28 with TRBJ1-2, with a weak D call TRBD1 (5 bases). V was pared by 3 bases and J by 4 bases, with 21 bases between. This CDR3 has 17 residues. Germline loops: CDR1 MDHEN, CDR2 SYDVKM. In DNA, the CDR3 is TGTGCCAGCAGTTTCTTGGGTGCAGGGTTCGAGGGCTATGGCTACACCTTC. Protein product: CASSFLGAGFEGYGYTF.

The count of this clone is one. The rearrangement links TRBV15 to TRBJ2-7; D is possibly TRBD2 (6 bases). CDR1 LNHNV and CDR2 YYDKDF come from the germline V gene (reference sequence). The CDR3 has 16 amino acids. Trimming cost V 0 bases and J 1 base, with 13 bases left between them. CDR3 nucleotide sequence: TGTGCCACCAGCAGAGATCTTAATAGCGGATCCTACGAGCAGTACTTC. The encoded protein is CATSRDLNSGSYEQYF.

The chain carries TRBV6-5 and TRBJ2-7; D perhaps matches TRBD2 (5 bases). Germline V gives CDR1 MNHEY, CDR2 SVGAGI. The CDR3 loop spans 14 amino acids. Trimming cost V 4 bases and J 10 bases, with 20 bases left between them. The CDR3 DNA reads as TGTGCCAGCAGTTCCAACCAAGGACTTCGTCGACAGTACTTC. This sequence encodes CASSSNQGLRRQYF.

V gene TRBV2 combines with J gene TRBJ2-3; 8 bases align to TRBD2. With V trimmed by 6 bases and J by 2 bases, 10 bases remained unmatched. CDR3 length: 16 amino acids. The germline V gene has CDR1 SNHLY and CDR2 FYNNEI. The CDR3: CASSREGGLVTDTQYF. CDR3 nucleotide sequence: TGTGCCAGCAGCCGAGAAGGGGGACTAGTCACAGATACGCAGTATTTT.

The chain joins TRBV2 to TRBJ1-6, with D hard to call. V was trimmed by 2 bases and J by 9 bases, leaving 11 bases between them. The CDR3 length is 14 residues. Germline V gene data show CDR1 as SNHLY and CDR2 as FYNNEI. The CDR3: CASSEYRTSSPLHF. The CDR3, as DNA: TGTGCCAGCAGTGAATACCGGACGAGTTCACCCCTCCACTTT.

At least ten counts were recorded for this clone. The chain links TRBV21-1 to TRBJ2-1; the table's D gene call, TRBD2, was not cross checked with the DNA. TRBV21-1 is an annotated pseudogene. The CDR3 runs to 19 residues. This CDR3 is CASSPLPYTGTSGSVYQFF. The CDR3 region has the DNA TGTGCCAGCAGCCCCCTCCCTTATACCGGGACTAGCGGGAGTGTTTACCAGTTCTTC.

The chain couples TRBV27 to TRBJ2-1; 8 nucleotides agree with TRBD1. The junction had 6 bases not matched to a gene; V was cut back by 6 bases and J by 8 bases. CDR1 and CDR2 from the germline V gene are MNHEY and SMNVEV (reference sequence). The CDR3 spans 13 residues. The CDR3 bases are TGTGCCAGCAGCGACAGGGGTTTCGATGAGCAGTTCTTC. It yields the protein CASSDRGFDEQFF.

The chain couples TRBV7-9 to TRBJ2-7; unclear D gene. The germline CDR1 and CDR2 sequences are SEHNR and FQNEAQ (reference sequence). V gave up 8 bases and J gave up 3 bases, with 11 bases separating them. This CDR3 has 12 residues. The CDR3 DNA is TGTGCCAGCGCGGACCGCAGCTACGAGCAGTACTTC. The encoded protein is CASADRSYEQYF.

This clone was found many times. This sequence joins TRBV19 and TRBJ1-5; D ambiguous. Germline V gene sequence: CDR1 LNHDA, CDR2 SQIVND (reference sequence). The length of the CDR3 is 14 residues. Trimming shortened V by 2 bases and J by 0 bases, and 5 bases separated the two germline ends. Written as DNA, the CDR3 is TGTGCCAGTAGTATAAGGAATAGCAATCAGCCCCAGCATTTT. Residues: CASSIRNSNQPQHF.

This clone was observed many times. The J gene is TRBJ1-5, the V gene TRBV25-1, with D possibly matching TRBD1 (6 bases). CDR1 is MGHDK, CDR2 SYGVNS, per germline. Deletions cut 4 bases from V and 8 bases from J, with 15 bases between. The CDR3 contains 14 residues. The CDR3 coding sequence is TGTGCCAGCAGTGGCCCTCAGGGGCGTGAGCCCCAGCATTTT. This gives the protein CASSGPQGREPQHF.

In its sample, this clone was seen a few times. The chain carries TRBV19 and TRBJ2-7; TRBD2 agrees at 9 bases. CDR3 length: 20 residues. Germline CDR1 LNHDA, CDR2 SQIVND (reference sequence). J gave up 0 bases and V 5 bases, and 20 bases lay outside the gene matches. The CDR3 sequence: CASSLGIAGEEFFRSYEQYF. The CDR3 bases are TGTGCCAGTAGTCTGGGGATAGCGGGAGAGGAGTTTTTTCGCTCCTACGAGCAGTACTTC. The whole variable domain, remainder taken from reference TRBV19 and TRBJ2-7, is DGGITQSPKYLFRKEGQNVTLSCEQNLNHDAMYWYRQDPGQGLRLIYYSQIVNDFQKGDIAEGYSVSREKKESFPLTVTSAQKNPTAFYLCASSLGIAGEEFFRSYEQYFGPGTRLTVT.

The rearrangement joins TRBV10-3 to TRBJ2-5, with D tentatively TRBD1 (6 bases). The CDR3 consists of 15 residues. Trimming stripped 4 bases from V and 5 bases from J, with 17 bases between. Germline-derived CDR1 and CDR2 are ENHRY and SYGVKD. The chain's CDR3 is CAISGTGSATETQYF. The DNA of the CDR3 is TGTGCCATCAGTGGAACAGGGTCAGCAACGGAGACCCAGTACTTC.

This chain joins TRBV18 and TRBJ2-7; 11 nucleotides line up with TRBD2. Germline CDR1 KGHSH, CDR2 LQKENI. Losses at the gene ends were 4 bases for V and 0 bases for J; bases not matched to a gene: 8. The CDR3 has 17 amino acids. The CDR3 reads CASSRTSGRGGSYEQYF. CDR3 sequence (DNA): TGTGCCAGCTCACGAACTAGCGGGAGAGGTGGCTCCTACGAGCAGTACTTC.

The chain uses TRBV10-3 and TRBJ2-1, with TRBD2 as a possible D gene (6 bases). The V and J ends lost 8 bases and 5 bases respectively, with 16 bases between them. The CDR3 is made up of 14 amino acids. Germline V gene data show CDR1 as ENHRY and CDR2 as SYGVKD. The CDR3 protein is CAIAAGPNNNEQFF. Here the CDR3 DNA reads TGTGCCATCGCCGCGGGGCCTAACAACAATGAGCAGTTCTTC.

The V gene is TRBV20-1, the J gene TRBJ2-7; no clear D gene. The CDR3 is 11 residues long. The V end was cut by 3 bases, the J end by 4 bases, with 7 bases between. The germline V gene encodes CDR1 DFQATT and CDR2 SNEGSKA (reference sequence). Here the CDR3 DNA reads TGCAGTGCTAGGGTTGAATACGAGCAGTACTTC. It codes for CSARVEYEQYF.